The next 17 T cell receptor beta chains were all read from a single sample in a study of CD8+CD57+ T cells in acquired aplastic anemia. Before being chosen for sequencing, patients had shown CD8+CD57+ cell expansion by flow cytometry. Investigators profiled TCR beta VDJ and CDR3 from genomic DNA template. MiXCR, run by TCRdb on the reads, gives a single entry per CDR3 protein. The data show over 150,000 distinct CDR3 sequences, 70% to 80% seen once. Sequenced material: sorted CD4+, CD8+, or CD8+CD57+ T cells (not recorded which) from PBMCs. The origin of the receptors is a human donor with aplastic anemia.

The chain has TRBV7-8 and TRBJ1-2, with D unclear. Per germline, CDR1 SGHVS and CDR2 FQNEAQ. The CDR3 is made up of 12 amino acids. Trimming shortened V by 3 bases and J by 6 bases, and 8 bases separated the two germline ends. The CDR3: CASSLSRNGYTF. The CDR3, as DNA: TGTGCCAGCAGCTTGAGCCGGAATGGCTACACCTTC.

This clonotype has just a few counts. The chain combines TRBV29-1 with TRBJ2-1; D is perhaps TRBD1 (5 bases). Germline loops: CDR1 SQVTM, CDR2 ANQGSEA. Between the trimmed V and J ends, which lost 4 bases and 6 bases, there was a span of 13 bases. This CDR3 has 13 amino acids. CDR3 sequence reads: CSVGQSQGNEQFF. CDR3 bases: TGCAGCGTTGGACAGTCCCAAGGCAATGAGCAGTTCTTC.

Only a few counts were recorded for this clonotype. This chain uses TRBV29-1 with TRBJ2-1; D gene ambiguous. The CDR3 loop spans 14 amino acids. CDR1 and CDR2 from the germline V gene are SQVTM and ANQGSEA. Deletions cut 4 bases from V and 2 bases from J, with 12 bases between. The CDR3 loop reads CSVVRTATYNEQFF. The CDR3, as DNA: TGCAGCGTTGTGAGGACGGCAACCTACAATGAGCAGTTCTTC.

The chain uses TRBV24-1 and TRBJ2-1; 7 bases align to TRBD1. The CDR3 covers 15 residues. Germline V gene lookup returns CDR1 KGHDR and CDR2 SFDVKD. Trimming removed 0 bases from V and 4 bases from J; junction bases left unmatched: 2. The CDR3 region has the DNA TGTGCCACCAGTGATTTGCACAGGGGTTACAATGAGCAGTTCTTC. This translates into CATSDLHRGYNEQFF.

Points on this clonotype: Given a much more abundant clone one base away, this may be a read error. V and J are TRBV29-1 and TRBJ1-4; D is unclear. The V gene's germline CDR1 is SQVTM and CDR2 ANQGSEA. The length of the CDR3 is 13 residues. The CDR3 region has the DNA TGCGGCCCTGAAGGGTTGACTAATGAAAAACTGTTTTTT. Its protein is CGPEGLTNEKLFF.

This chain joins TRBV7-9 and TRBJ2-5, with D possibly called TRBD1 or TRBD2 (5 bases each). V lost 4 bases and J lost 3, with 12 bases in between. This CDR3 spans 14 amino acids. The germline gives CDR1 SEHNR, CDR2 FQNEAQ (reference sequence). As DNA, the CDR3 is TGTGCCAGCAGCTCAACTGGGACGGAAGAGACCCAGTACTTC. It yields the protein CASSSTGTEETQYF.

The rearrangement links TRBV19 to TRBJ1-6, with D perhaps TRBD1 (5 bases). The V gene's germline CDR1 is LNHDA and CDR2 SQIVND (reference sequence). This CDR3 region has 14 residues. Trimming cost V 6 bases and J 6 bases, with 12 bases left between them. The CDR3 coding sequence is TGTGCCAGTAGCGGGACGGACTCTAATTCACCCCTCCACTTT. Its protein product is CASSGTDSNSPLHF.

Judged by abundance, this clonotype is medium-sized. The chain carries TRBV29-1 and TRBJ1-1; D remains ambiguous. The germline gives CDR1 SQVTM, CDR2 ANQGSEA. Between the trimmed V and J ends, which lost 7 bases and 2 bases, there was a span of 8 bases. There are 11 residues in the CDR3. The CDR3 reads CSGEVNTEAFF. The CDR3 bases are TGCAGCGGGGAAGTTAACACTGAAGCTTTCTTT.

In its sample, this clonotype was seen a few times. The chain couples TRBV10-3 to TRBJ1-5; TRBD1 matches at 7 bases. The CDR3 extends over 14 amino acids. Germline V lookup: CDR1 ENHRY, CDR2 SYGVKD. V lost 4 bases, J lost 1 base, and 1 base stayed unmatched. The CDR3 protein is CAISGGQSNQPQHF. The CDR3 bases are TGTGCCATCAGTGGGGGACAGAGCAATCAGCCCCAGCATTTT.

This clonotype has just a few counts. V and J are TRBV29-1 and TRBJ2-7; TRBD1 is a possible D gene (5 bases). This CDR3 comprises 14 residues. Germline V gene sequence: CDR1 SQVTM, CDR2 ANQGSEA. The ends were cut back, 1 base at V and 5 bases at J, with 15 bases in the middle. CDR3 sequence: CSVEGSGRVDEQYF. CDR3 coding DNA: TGCAGCGTTGAAGGGTCAGGCAGGGTCGACGAGCAGTACTTC.

V gene TRBV2 combines with J gene TRBJ2-1; 9 bases fit TRBD1. J lost 5 bases, V lost 7 bases, and 3 bases had no gene match. Germline assignment: CDR1 SNHLY and CDR2 FYNNEI. The CDR3 is made up of 13 amino acids. CDR3 DNA: TGTGCCAGCACTCGGGACAGGGACAATGAGCAGTTCTTC. The encoded protein is CASTRDRDNEQFF.

CDR3 sequence: CATLGETQYF. The CDR3 region has the DNA TGTGCCACTCTGGGGGAGACCCAGTACTTC. The chain links TRBV6-4 to TRBJ2-5; D is undetermined. Looked up from germline, CDR1 is MRHNA and CDR2 is SNTAGT. The CDR3 is 10 amino acids. V shed 10 bases and J shed 5 bases, with 8 bases lying between them.

There are a few counts of this clonotype. V and J are TRBV29-1 and TRBJ2-7; no definite D call. The germline V and J ends were trimmed by 4 bases and 0 bases, with 7 bases remaining between them. Germline CDR1 and CDR2: SQVTM and ANQGSEA. This CDR3 has 12 amino acids. CDR3 DNA: TGCAGCGTTGGAGAGGACTCCTACGAGCAGTACTTC. Encoded protein: CSVGEDSYEQYF.

The chain recombines TRBV5-4 with TRBJ2-3; 11 bases agree with TRBD2. Germline CDR1 and CDR2: SGHNT and YYREEE (reference sequence). After removal of 4 bases from V and 1 base from J, the junction contained 8 bases not matched to a gene. The CDR3 covers 17 residues. The CDR3 coding sequence is TGTGCCAGCAGCGTCCTAGCGGGAGGCCCTCGCACAGATACGCAGTATTTT. This sequence encodes CASSVLAGGPRTDTQYF.

The rearrangement joins TRBV4-3 to TRBJ2-3, with 13 bases lining up with TRBD2. This CDR3 spans 20 amino acids. J was trimmed by 7 bases and V by 0 bases; bases with no gene match: 16. Germline values: CDR1 LGHNA, CDR2 YSLEER. Here the CDR3 reads CASSQDTFSLTSGGVNTQYF. The CDR3 bases are TGCGCCAGCAGCCAAGACACATTCTCCCTTACTAGCGGGGGGGTAAATACGCAGTATTTT.

The V gene is TRBV7-2, the J gene TRBJ2-7; the D is unclear. The CDR3 length is 16 residues. Germline lookup yields CDR1 SGHTA and CDR2 FQGNSA. The V end was cut by 5 bases, the J end by 3 bases, with 20 bases between. The CDR3 sequence: CASSEYMTSSGYEQYF. The CDR3 coding sequence is TGTGCCAGCAGCGAATACATGACCAGCTCCGGCTACGAGCAGTACTTC. The full variable domain, rest sourced from reference TRBV7-2 and TRBJ2-7, is GAGVSQSPSNKVTEKGKDVELRCDPISGHTALYWYRQSLGQGLEFLIYFQGNSAPDKSGLPSDRFSAERTGGSVSTLTIQRTQQEDSAVYLCASSEYMTSSGYEQYFGPGTRLTVT.

The chain recombines TRBV15 with TRBJ2-5; D is unresolved. CDR1 and CDR2 from the germline V gene are LNHNV and YYDKDF (reference sequence). V was cut by 1 base and J by 4 bases, with 13 bases left in between. The CDR3 runs 15 residues. The CDR3 bases are TGTGCCACCAGCAGAGTCTGGCGATCCCCAGAGACCCAGTACTTC. Translated: CATSRVWRSPETQYF.